One sample yielded the 7 T cell receptor beta chains listed below, sequenced in a study of T-cell reconstitution after alpha-beta-depleted transplantation in children. Library preparation (for TCRbeta) was performed with unique molecular identifiers. MiXCR was run by TCRdb on the PCR reads, yielding one entry per CDR3 protein. The repertoire consists of around 16,000 distinct CDR3 sequences, with around 5.8% occurring once and the leading ten covering about 7%. This specimen was PBMCs, taken before TCRalphabeta/CD19-depleted stem cell transplant. All receptors derive from a boy under 18 with acute lymphoblastic leukemia, due to receive a stem cell transplant.

This clonotype came up many times. J is TRBJ2-7 and V is TRBV15, with 7 bases that match TRBD1. CDR1 is LNHNV and CDR2 is YYDKDF in the germline V gene (reference sequence). The J segment lost 4 bases and the V segment lost 0 bases, leaving 3 bases of the junction unmatched. The CDR3 contains 14 residues. This CDR3 reads CATSRDDREYEQYF. The CDR3 DNA is TGTGCCACCAGCAGAGACGACAGGGAGTACGAGCAGTACTTC.

This clonotype has a count of ten or more. The CDR3 protein is CSARGGGQEAFF. CDR3 DNA sequence: TGCAGTGCTAGAGGGGGAGGACAGGAAGCTTTCTTT. The chain links TRBV20-1 to TRBJ1-1; D might be TRBD1 (6 bases). Germline V lookup: CDR1 DFQATT, CDR2 SNEGSKA (reference sequence). V was cut by 1 base and J by 8 bases, with 11 bases left in between. This CDR3 spans 12 amino acids.

This clonotype has a count of ten or more. The rearrangement joins TRBV11-2 to TRBJ2-3, with TRBD2 matching 9 bases. V lost 4 bases, J lost 2 bases, and 10 bases stayed unmatched. This CDR3 region has 17 residues. The V gene's germline CDR1 is SGHAT and CDR2 FQNNGV. CDR3 sequence (DNA): TGTGCCAGCAGCTCGGGAAAGACTAGCGGATACACAGATACGCAGTATTTT. Translated, it gives CASSSGKTSGYTDTQYF. The whole variable domain, remainder taken from reference TRBV11-2 and TRBJ2-3, is EAGVAQSPRYKIIEKRQSVAFWCNPISGHATLYWYQQILGQGPKLLIQFQNNGVVDDSQLPKDRFSAERLKGVDSTLKIQPAKLEDSAVYLCASSSGKTSGYTDTQYFGPGTRLTVL.

This clonotype came up many times. J is TRBJ2-7 and V is TRBV28; 8 bases fit TRBD2. The CDR3 runs to 14 residues. Germline V lookup: CDR1 MDHEN, CDR2 SYDVKM. V was pared by 3 bases and J by 4 bases, with 5 bases of the junction left unmatched. The CDR3, as DNA: TGTGCCAGCAGTTTCTGGCGGGAGGTTTACGAGCAGTACTTC. The encoded protein is CASSFWREVYEQYF.

With regard to this clonotype: Germline is not matched at one junction end, which may reflect a read error. The CDR3 sequence: CASSQRSEEPYF. Here the CDR3 DNA reads TGTGCCAGCAGCCAACGTTCGGAGGAGCCGTACTTC. The J gene is TRBJ2-7, the V gene TRBV27; D may be TRBD2 (5 bases). CDR3 length: 12 amino acids. Germline CDR1 and CDR2: MNHEY and SMNVEV (reference sequence).

There are many counts of this clonotype. The chain has TRBV6-5 and TRBJ1-1; D is unresolved. The CDR3 is made up of 15 amino acids. Germline assignment: CDR1 MNHEY and CDR2 SVGAGI. Trimming took 2 bases from V and 1 from J, leaving 11 bases between them. The CDR3 DNA reads as TGTGCCAGCAGTTACCAAGCGAGACAGAACACTGAAGCTTTCTTT. It encodes CASSYQARQNTEAFF.

This clonotype was observed a few times. V gene TRBV12-3 or TRBV12-4 combines with J gene TRBJ2-1; D gene ambiguous. The CDR3 loop spans 11 amino acids. V lost 7 bases and J 7 bases, leaving 8 bases between the germline ends. For the CDR3, the DNA is TGTGCCAGCACCCAGGATAATGAGCAGTTCTTC. Protein product: CASTQDNEQFF.